This entry features one T cell receptor beta chain sequence. This sample stems from a study of blood T cell repertoires in COVID-19. The length of the CDR3 is 11 residues. Trimming cost V 6 bases and J 1 base, with 6 bases left between them. Looked up from germline, CDR1 is SQVTM and CDR2 is ANQGSEA. Method: immunoSEQ multiplex PCR; TCRdb's copy keeps in-frame clones and lacks some. The sample contains a few hundred thousand clones, around nine tenths of which appear only once. The sequence came from a woman aged 40 to 50 who had recovered from COVID-19. The specimen was peripheral blood. V is TRBV29-1 and J is TRBJ1-1, with D uncertain. The CDR3, as DNA: TGCAGCGTAGCCCGGAACACTGAAGCTTTCTTT. Amino acid sequence: CSVARNTEAFF.